One TCR beta chain is described in this entry. This entry is derived from a study of CD8 T cells in Susac syndrome. The study sequenced TCR beta in blood CD8+ and CD4+ T cells. With random hexamers, reverse transcription was performed on about 0.5 to 1 ug of RNA. TCRdb processed the immunoSEQ multiplex PCR reads anew with MiXCR; each CDR3 protein has one entry. Of some 100,000 distinct CDR3 sequences in the sample, around 95% were seen once. Germline assignment: CDR1 KGHSH and CDR2 LQKENI. The length of the CDR3 is 14 residues. V was cut by 1 base and J by 8 bases, with 15 bases left in between. This sequence was found in a human donor in good health. Sequencing was done on a sample of CD4+ T cells from PBMCs. This chain links TRBV18 with TRBJ2-7, with D perhaps matching TRBD2 (5 bases). In nucleotides, the CDR3 is TGTGCCAGCTCACCACTCGAGCACGGGAATCAGCAGTACTTC. Its translation is CASSPLEHGNQQYF.